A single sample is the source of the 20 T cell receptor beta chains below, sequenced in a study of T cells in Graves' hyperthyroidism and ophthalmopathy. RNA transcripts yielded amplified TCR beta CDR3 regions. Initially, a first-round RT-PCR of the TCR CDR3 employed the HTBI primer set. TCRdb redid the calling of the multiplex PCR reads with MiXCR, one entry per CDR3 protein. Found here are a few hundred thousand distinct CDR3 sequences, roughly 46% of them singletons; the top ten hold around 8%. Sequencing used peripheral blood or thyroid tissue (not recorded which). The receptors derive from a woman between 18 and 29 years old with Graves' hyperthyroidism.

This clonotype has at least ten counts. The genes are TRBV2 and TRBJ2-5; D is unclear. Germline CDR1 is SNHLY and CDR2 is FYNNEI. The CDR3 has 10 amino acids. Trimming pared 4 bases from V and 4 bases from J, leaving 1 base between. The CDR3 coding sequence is TGTGCCAGCAGTGTAGAGACCCAGTACTTC. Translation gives CASSVETQYF.

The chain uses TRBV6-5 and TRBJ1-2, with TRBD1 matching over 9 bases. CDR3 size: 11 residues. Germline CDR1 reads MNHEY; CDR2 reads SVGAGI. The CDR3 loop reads CATQGADGYTF. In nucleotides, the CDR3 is TGTGCAACACAGGGGGCAGATGGCTACACCTTC.

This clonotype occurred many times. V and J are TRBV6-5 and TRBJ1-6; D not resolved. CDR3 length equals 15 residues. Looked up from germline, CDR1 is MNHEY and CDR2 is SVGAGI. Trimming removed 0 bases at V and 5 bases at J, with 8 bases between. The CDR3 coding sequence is TGTGCCAGCAGTTACTCTTGGGCCGATAATTCACCCCTCCACTTT. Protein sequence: CASSYSWADNSPLHF.

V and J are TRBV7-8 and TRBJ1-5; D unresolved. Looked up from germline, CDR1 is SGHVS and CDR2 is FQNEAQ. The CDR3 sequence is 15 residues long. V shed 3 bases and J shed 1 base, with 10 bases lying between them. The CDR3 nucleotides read TGTGCCAGCAGCTTTAGAAGGACGAGCAATCAGCCCCAGCATTTT. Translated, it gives CASSFRRTSNQPQHF. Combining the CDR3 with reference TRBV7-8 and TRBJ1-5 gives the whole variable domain GAGVSQSPRYKVAKRGQDVALRCDPISGHVSLFWYQQALGQGPEFLTYFQNEAQLDKSGLPSDRFFAERPEGSVSTLKIQRTQQEDSAVYLCASSFRRTSNQPQHFGDGTRLSIL.

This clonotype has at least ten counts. The DNA of the CDR3 is TGTGCCAGCAGCTTGGCCTTCTCCGGGGGAGGGGGATTCTATGGCTACACCTTC. Its protein is CASSLAFSGGGGFYGYTF. V usage is TRBV5-4 and J usage is TRBJ1-2, with TRBD1 as a possible D gene (6 bases). Germline V gene sequence: CDR1 SGHNT, CDR2 YYREEE (reference sequence). The CDR3 length is 18 residues. V lost 0 bases and J lost 4, with 22 bases in between.

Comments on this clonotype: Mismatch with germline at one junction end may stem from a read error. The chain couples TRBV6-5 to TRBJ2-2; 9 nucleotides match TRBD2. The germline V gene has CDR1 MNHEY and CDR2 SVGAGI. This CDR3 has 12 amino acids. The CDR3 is CARRGAGGELFF. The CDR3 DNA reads TGTGCCCGGCGGGGCGCGGGGGGGGAACTGTTTTTT.

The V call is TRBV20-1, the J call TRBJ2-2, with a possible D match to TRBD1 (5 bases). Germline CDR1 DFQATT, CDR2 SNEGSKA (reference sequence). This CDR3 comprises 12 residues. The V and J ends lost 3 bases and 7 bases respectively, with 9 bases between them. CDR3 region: CSARVQGGELFF. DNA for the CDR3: TGCAGTGCTAGGGTGCAGGGCGGGGAGCTGTTTTTT.

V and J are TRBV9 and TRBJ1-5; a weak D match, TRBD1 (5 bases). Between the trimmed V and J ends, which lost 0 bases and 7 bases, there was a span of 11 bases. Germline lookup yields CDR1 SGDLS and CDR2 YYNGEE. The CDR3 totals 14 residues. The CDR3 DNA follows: TGTGCCAGCAGCGTAGATGTGGGGGGGCAGCCCCAGCATTTT. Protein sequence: CASSVDVGGQPQHF. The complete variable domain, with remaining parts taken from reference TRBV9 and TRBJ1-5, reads DSGVTQTPKHLITATGQRVTLRCSPRSGDLSVYWYQQSLDQGLQFLIQYYNGEERAKGNILERFSAQQFPDLHSELNLSSLELGDSALYFCASSVDVGGQPQHFGDGTRLSIL.

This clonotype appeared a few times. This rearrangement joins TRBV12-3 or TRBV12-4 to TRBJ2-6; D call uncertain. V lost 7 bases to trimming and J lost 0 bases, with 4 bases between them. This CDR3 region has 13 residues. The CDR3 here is CASKDSGANVLTF. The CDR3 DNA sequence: TGTGCCAGCAAGGACTCTGGGGCCAACGTCCTGACTTTC.

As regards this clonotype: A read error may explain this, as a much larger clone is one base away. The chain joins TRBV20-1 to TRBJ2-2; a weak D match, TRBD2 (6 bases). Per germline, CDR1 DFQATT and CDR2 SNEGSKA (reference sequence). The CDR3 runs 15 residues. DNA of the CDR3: TGCAGTGCTAGAGTCAGTCAGGAAAGGGCCGGGGGGCTGTTTTTT. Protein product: CSARVSQERAGGLFF.

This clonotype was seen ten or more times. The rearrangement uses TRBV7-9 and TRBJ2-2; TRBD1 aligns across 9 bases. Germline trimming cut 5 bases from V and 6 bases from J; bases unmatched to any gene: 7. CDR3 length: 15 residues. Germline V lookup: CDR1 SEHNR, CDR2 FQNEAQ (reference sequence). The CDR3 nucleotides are TGTGCCAGCAGCCCGCGGGACAGGGACCCCGGGGAGCTGTTTTTT. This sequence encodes CASSPRDRDPGELFF.

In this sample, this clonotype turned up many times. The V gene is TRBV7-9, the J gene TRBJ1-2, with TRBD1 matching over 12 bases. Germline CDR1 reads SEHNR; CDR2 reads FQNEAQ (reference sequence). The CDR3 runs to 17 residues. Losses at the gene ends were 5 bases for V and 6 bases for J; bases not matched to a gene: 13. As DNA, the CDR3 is TGTGCCAGCAGCACACCATGGGGGACAGGGGGCGCGCATGGCTACACCTTC. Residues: CASSTPWGTGGAHGYTF.

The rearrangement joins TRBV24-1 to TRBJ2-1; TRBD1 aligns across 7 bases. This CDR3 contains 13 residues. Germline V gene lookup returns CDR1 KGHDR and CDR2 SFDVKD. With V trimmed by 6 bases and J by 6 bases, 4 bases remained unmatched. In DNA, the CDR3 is TGTGCCACCAGTTGGACAGGAAGCAATGAGCAGTTCTTC. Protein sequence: CATSWTGSNEQFF.

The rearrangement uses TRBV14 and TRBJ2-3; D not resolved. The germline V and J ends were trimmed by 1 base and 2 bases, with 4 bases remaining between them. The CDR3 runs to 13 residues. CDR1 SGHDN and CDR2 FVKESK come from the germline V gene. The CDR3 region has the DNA TGTGCCAGCAGCCAAGTCTACACAGATACGCAGTATTTT. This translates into CASSQVYTDTQYF.

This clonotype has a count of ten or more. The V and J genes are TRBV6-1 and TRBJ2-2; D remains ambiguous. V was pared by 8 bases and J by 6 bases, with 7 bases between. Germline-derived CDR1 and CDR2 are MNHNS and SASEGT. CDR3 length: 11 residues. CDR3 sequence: CASGRSGELFF. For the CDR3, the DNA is TGTGCCAGCGGTCGGTCCGGGGAGCTGTTTTTT.

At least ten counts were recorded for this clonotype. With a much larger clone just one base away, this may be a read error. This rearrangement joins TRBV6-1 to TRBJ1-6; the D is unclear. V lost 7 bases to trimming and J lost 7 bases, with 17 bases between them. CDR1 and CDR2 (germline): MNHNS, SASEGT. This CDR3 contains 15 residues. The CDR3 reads CASNAIGSSNSPLHF. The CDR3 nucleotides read TGTGCCAGCAATGCCATCGGGTCGTCAAATTCACCCCTCCACTTT.

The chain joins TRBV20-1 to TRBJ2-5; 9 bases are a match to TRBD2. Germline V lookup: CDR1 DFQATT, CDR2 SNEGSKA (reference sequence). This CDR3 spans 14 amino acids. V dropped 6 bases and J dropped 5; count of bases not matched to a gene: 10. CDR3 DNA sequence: TGCAGTGCCGACTTCGAAAGCGGGAGGGAGACCCAGTACTTC. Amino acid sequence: CSADFESGRETQYF.

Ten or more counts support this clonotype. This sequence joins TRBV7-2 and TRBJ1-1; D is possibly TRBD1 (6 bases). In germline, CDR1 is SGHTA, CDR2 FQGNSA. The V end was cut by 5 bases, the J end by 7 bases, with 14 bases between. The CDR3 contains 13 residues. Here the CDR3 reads CASSQRGGLEAFF. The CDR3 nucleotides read TGTGCCAGCAGCCAAAGAGGGGGGCTTGAAGCTTTCTTT.

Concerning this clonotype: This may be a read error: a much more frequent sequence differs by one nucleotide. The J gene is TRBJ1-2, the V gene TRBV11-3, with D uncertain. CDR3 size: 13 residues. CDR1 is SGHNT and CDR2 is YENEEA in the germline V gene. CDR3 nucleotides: TGTGCCGGCAGCGATCCGAGGGCCTTCGGCTACACCTTC. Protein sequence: CAGSDPRAFGYTF.

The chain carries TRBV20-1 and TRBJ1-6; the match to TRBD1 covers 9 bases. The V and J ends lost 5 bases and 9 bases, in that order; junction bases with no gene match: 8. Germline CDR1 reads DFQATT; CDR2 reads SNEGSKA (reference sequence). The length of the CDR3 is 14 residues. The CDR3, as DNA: TGCAGTGCTGGTAGCGGGACAGGGAGTTCACCCCTCCACTTT. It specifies CSAGSGTGSSPLHF.